Listed below are T cell receptor beta chains from one sample, sequenced in a study of blood T cell repertoires in COVID-19. Profiling relied on immunoSEQ multiplex PCR, and the TCRdb table lists in-frame clones only, not all of them. The profile shows hundreds of thousands of clones, around 84% of them singletons. Material for sequencing was PBMCs or T cells enriched from blood (not recorded which). These TCRs come from a woman in her forties or fifties who had recovered from COVID-19. CDR3s include the opening cysteine and the closing phenylalanine or tryptophan. D genes are given only for firm matches. Size tells how often a clone was seen (once, few, many) or the class of an expanded clone, and some rows leave it out.

d_call j_call clone_size v_call cdr3_aa cdr3_nt
TRBD2 TRBJ2-1 NA TRBV19 CASSPGTSGRAQTYNEQFF TGTGCCAGTAGCCCCGGGACTAGCGGGAGGGCCCAGACCTACAATGAGCAGTTCTTC
NA TRBJ1-2 NA TRBV6-5 CASRTQGSNYGYTF TGTGCCAGCAGGACACAGGGATCAAACTATGGCTACACCTTC
NA TRBJ2-7 NA TRBV6-5 CASRNVGKTFYEQYF TGTGCCAGCAGGAACGTCGGGAAGACCTTTTACGAGCAGTACTTC
TRBD2 TRBJ2-3 once TRBV13 CASSELAGGPTDTQYF TGTGCCAGCAGCGAACTAGCGGGAGGCCCCACAGATACGCAGTATTTT
TRBD2 TRBJ2-5 once TRBV7-2 CASSLPRTSRQETQYF TGTGCCAGCAGCTTACCAAGGACTAGCAGACAAGAGACCCAGTACTTC
TRBD2 TRBJ2-2 NA TRBV7-8 CASSLLTSGNTGELFF TGTGCCAGCAGCTTACTGACTAGCGGTAACACCGGGGAGCTGTTTTTT
NA TRBJ1-2 NA TRBV3-1/TRBV3-2 CASSQEIRGKDGYTF TGTGCCAGCAGCCAAGAGATACGAGGCAAGGATGGCTACACCTTC
NA TRBJ2-7 NA TRBV18 CASRTRDNTYEQYF TGTGCCAGCCGGACCCGGGACAACACCTACGAGCAGTACTTC
TRBD2 TRBJ2-1 NA TRBV9 CASSQGGGREYNEQFF TGTGCCAGCAGCCAAGGGGGCGGGAGGGAGTACAATGAGCAGTTCTTC
NA TRBJ2-2 NA TRBV5-4 CASSPPPGRYTGELFF TGTGCCAGCAGCCCTCCCCCAGGAAGGTACACCGGGGAGCTGTTTTTT
TRBD2 TRBJ2-2 few TRBV5-1 CASSLGLAGLNTGELFF TGCGCCAGCAGCTTGGGACTAGCGGGGCTGAACACCGGGGAGCTGTTTTTT
NA TRBJ2-4 NA TRBV28 CASSPRQVAKNIQYF TGTGCCAGCAGTCCCAGACAGGTGGCCAAAAACATTCAGTACTTC
TRBD1 TRBJ1-1 NA TRBV15 CATSRNRGRRAEAFF TGTGCCACCAGCAGGAACAGGGGGCGCCGGGCTGAAGCTTTCTTT
TRBD1 TRBJ1-6 NA TRBV19 CASSGRDRGYNSPLHF TGTGCCAGTAGTGGCCGGGACAGGGGATATAATTCACCCCTCCACTTT
NA TRBJ2-2 NA TRBV19 CASSITANTGELFF TGTGCCAGTAGTATAACAGCAAATACCGGGGAGCTGTTTTTT
NA TRBJ2-2 NA TRBV2 CAGKTRMNTGELFF TGTGCCGGCAAGACTAGAATGAACACCGGGGAGCTGTTTTTT
NA TRBJ2-3 NA TRBV12-5 CASGLGTDTDTQYF TGTGCTAGTGGTTTGGGGACAGACACAGATACGCAGTATTTT
TRBD2 TRBJ2-3 NA TRBV3-1/TRBV3-2 CASSQESSGVWTQYF TGTGCCAGCAGCCAAGAATCTAGCGGGGTTTGGACGCAGTATTTT
NA TRBJ2-7 NA TRBV12-3/TRBV12-4 CASNGDLGSEQYF TGTGCCAGCAACGGCGATTTGGGGAGCGAGCAGTACTTC
NA TRBJ1-2 few TRBV5-6 CASSAGSGSRHYGYTF TGTGCCAGCAGCGCAGGATCCGGATCTCGGCACTATGGCTACACCTTC
NA TRBJ1-1 few TRBV14 CASSHGQGSGTEAFF TGTGCCAGCAGCCATGGGCAGGGTTCGGGCACTGAAGCTTTCTTT
TRBD2 TRBJ2-1 NA TRBV9 CASSVELAAYNEQFF TGTGCCAGCAGCGTAGAACTAGCGGCCTACAATGAGCAGTTCTTC
TRBD2 TRBJ2-7 NA TRBV10-3 CAIRAGGPDEQYF TGTGCCATCAGGGCGGGAGGGCCCGACGAGCAGTACTTC
NA TRBJ2-1 NA TRBV21-1 CASKTSGAGEQFF TGTGCCAGCAAGACTAGCGGAGCGGGTGAGCAGTTCTTC
TRBD2 TRBJ2-3 NA TRBV7-7 CASSSGLAITDTQYF TGTGCTAGCAGCTCGGGACTAGCGATCACAGATACGCAGTATTTT
NA TRBJ1-4 once TRBV18 CASSPATTNEKLFF TGTGCCAGCTCACCGGCAACAACTAATGAAAAACTGTTTTTT
TRBD2 TRBJ2-7 few TRBV5-6 CASTVGLYYEQYF TGTGCCAGCACCGTGGGACTATACTACGAGCAGTACTTC
NA TRBJ1-5 NA TRBV11-2 CASSLYNQPQHF TGTGCCAGCAGCCTCTACAATCAGCCCCAGCATTTT
NA TRBJ1-5 NA TRBV5-1 CASSFSRDQPQHF TGCGCCAGCAGCTTTTCCCGGGATCAGCCCCAGCATTTT
TRBD2 TRBJ2-1 NA TRBV29-1 CSVGDGRGEQFF TGCAGCGTCGGGGACGGGAGGGGGGAGCAGTTCTTC
TRBD1 TRBJ1-2 NA TRBV7-2 CASSLEGQSDRYTF TGTGCCAGCAGCTTAGAGGGACAGTCAGATCGCTACACCTTC
TRBD1 TRBJ1-2 NA TRBV4-1 CASSQSSGQGWYGYTF TGCGCCAGCAGCCAGTCGTCGGGACAGGGGTGGTATGGCTACACCTTC
TRBD2 TRBJ2-1 NA TRBV28 CASSLPTSGSSSEQFF TGTGCCAGCAGTTTGCCTACTAGCGGGAGCTCTAGTGAGCAGTTCTTC
TRBD1 TRBJ1-3 NA TRBV19 CASMRGLGNTIYF TGTGCCAGTATGAGGGGGCTTGGAAACACCATATATTTT
TRBD1 TRBJ1-6 NA TRBV19 CASSIRRTGGTDRSPLHF TGTGCCAGTAGTATAAGGAGGACCGGCGGGACAGATAGGTCACCCCTCCACTTT
NA TRBJ1-3 NA TRBV28 CASRPGRTGNTIYF TGTGCCAGCCGGCCCGGGAGAACTGGAAACACCATATATTTT
TRBD2 TRBJ2-1 NA TRBV7-3 CASSSGLAEASYNEQFF TGTGCCAGCAGCTCCGGACTAGCGGAAGCCTCCTACAATGAGCAGTTCTTC
TRBD2 TRBJ2-7 NA TRBV2 CASRVVNLAGAAYEQYF TGTGCCAGCAGAGTTGTAAATCTAGCGGGAGCCGCCTACGAGCAGTACTTC
NA TRBJ2-6 NA TRBV9 CASSPGGANVLTF TGTGCCAGCAGCCCCGGGGGGGCCAACGTCCTGACTTTC
NA TRBJ2-5 NA TRBV5-4 CASSSRRTGLKETQYF TGTGCCAGCAGCTCGAGGAGGACGGGACTCAAAGAGACCCAGTACTTC
NA TRBJ1-2 NA TRBV4-3 CASSQDLGSYGYTF TGCGCCAGCAGCCAAGACTTGGGGAGCTATGGCTACACCTTC
TRBD1 TRBJ1-2 few TRBV3-1/TRBV3-2 CASSSRLQGEQDGYTF TGTGCCAGCAGCTCAAGGTTACAGGGGGAACAGGATGGCTACACCTTC
TRBD1 TRBJ2-7 NA TRBV27 CASRPTGKQNEQYF TGTGCCAGCAGACCGACAGGGAAGCAGAACGAGCAGTACTTC
TRBD2 TRBJ2-1 once TRBV29-1 CSVRLAGGVDEQFF TGCAGCGTGCGACTAGCGGGAGGTGTAGATGAGCAGTTCTTC
TRBD1 TRBJ1-2 NA TRBV28 CASSLSFGTGGYGYTF TGTGCCAGCAGTTTGAGTTTCGGGACAGGGGGCTATGGCTACACCTTC
TRBD2 TRBJ2-2 NA TRBV18 CASSPNLAGGTGELFF TGTGCCAGCTCACCCAACTTAGCGGGAGGCACCGGGGAGCTGTTTTTT
TRBD2 TRBJ2-1 NA TRBV3-1/TRBV3-2 CASSQVGGKRDAEQFF TGTGCCAGCAGCCAAGTCGGGGGGAAGAGAGATGCTGAGCAGTTCTTC
TRBD2 TRBJ2-3 NA TRBV6-4 CASSRTSGPTDTQYF TGTGCCAGCAGTCGGACTAGCGGGCCCACAGATACGCAGTATTTT
NA TRBJ2-7 NA TRBV18 CASSPKTTSPGEQYF TGTGCCAGCTCACCTAAAACGACTAGTCCGGGCGAGCAGTACTTC
TRBD2 TRBJ2-3 NA TRBV27 CASSLRSSGVITDTQYF TGTGCCAGCAGTTTAAGGTCTAGCGGGGTTATCACAGATACGCAGTATTTT
NA TRBJ1-5 NA TRBV7-8 CASSLAGTGAVQHF TGTGCCAGCAGCTTAGCGGGTACGGGAGCAGTCCAGCATTTT
NA TRBJ2-1 NA TRBV5-4 CASSLADNEQFF TGTGCCAGCAGCTTAGCGGACAATGAGCAGTTCTTC
NA TRBJ1-2 NA TRBV4-1 CASSQEGTRDTHGYTF TGCGCCAGCAGCCAAGAAGGAACCCGGGACACCCATGGCTACACCTTC
NA TRBJ1-5 NA TRBV12-2 CASRLAELRGNQPQHF TGTGCAAGTCGCTTAGCGGAGCTCAGGGGAAATCAGCCCCAGCATTTT